The 6 T cell receptor beta chains below all came from one sample that was sequenced in a study of vaccination and CD4 T cells after COVID-19. TCRdb reprocessed the PCR reads with MiXCR, giving one entry per CDR3 protein. Here the sample spans some 26,000 distinct CDR3 sequences, 45% to 60% being singletons. Time point specified: late sampling 161 to 241 days after vaccination in three convalescent patients. The sequenced sample was CD4+ T cells from blood, obtained about 7 months after SARS-CoV-2 vaccination. The receptors were sampled from a human donor who had recovered from COVID-19.

The V call is TRBV15, the J call TRBJ1-6; TRBD1 aligns across 10 bases. The J segment lost 9 bases and the V segment lost 6 bases, leaving 8 bases of the junction unmatched. CDR3 length equals 15 residues. The germline CDR1 and CDR2 sequences are LNHNV and YYDKDF (reference sequence). Here the CDR3 DNA reads TGTGCCACCAGTATAAAAGGACAGGGGGGTTCACCCCTCCACTTT. It translates to CATSIKGQGGSPLHF.

This rearrangement joins TRBV4-1 to TRBJ1-5, with D perhaps TRBD1 (5 bases). Trimming took off 1 base at V and 7 bases at J, with 17 bases between the two ends. Germline assignment: CDR1 MGHRA and CDR2 YSYEKL. The CDR3 consists of 16 residues. CDR3 protein: CASSQVWSGNWQPQHF. In DNA form, the CDR3 reads TGCGCCAGCAGCCAAGTTTGGTCAGGGAACTGGCAGCCCCAGCATTTT.

The chain is built from TRBV12-3 or TRBV12-4 and TRBJ1-2; the D is unclear. CDR3 length equals 12 residues. Trimming took 5 bases from V and 10 from J, leaving 14 bases between them. The CDR3 nucleotides read TGTGCCAGCAGTCCCCGGTCCGGCGCCTACACCTTC. Protein: CASSPRSGAYTF.

The chain has TRBV7-9 and TRBJ2-1; D may be TRBD1 (5 bases). CDR1 and CDR2 (germline): SEHNR, FQNEAQ (reference sequence). This CDR3 region has 15 residues. V lost 1 base and J lost 3, with 10 bases in between. The CDR3 here is CASSLGQTDYNEQFF. As DNA, the CDR3 is TGTGCCAGCAGCTTAGGACAGACCGACTACAATGAGCAGTTCTTC.

In this sample, this clonotype turned up a few times. The gene calls are TRBV6-2 or TRBV6-3 and TRBJ1-2; D not certain. The germline gives CDR1 MNHEY, CDR2 SVGEGT. The V gene lost 5 bases and the J gene lost 1 base, with 14 bases spanning the gap. This CDR3 has 15 amino acids. This CDR3 is CASSDTVNNNYGYTF. The CDR3, as DNA: TGTGCCAGCAGTGATACTGTGAACAATAACTATGGCTACACCTTC.

This chain joins TRBV27 and TRBJ2-5; 9 positions match TRBD2. The V segment lost 6 bases and the J segment 7 bases; nucleotides outside the gene matches: 12. Germline V gene sequence: CDR1 MNHEY, CDR2 SMNVEV (reference sequence). This CDR3 is built from 15 residues. The CDR3 DNA reads as TGTGCCAGCAGGACTAGCGGTCCCATTTCAGGGACCCAGTACTTC. Amino acids: CASRTSGPISGTQYF.